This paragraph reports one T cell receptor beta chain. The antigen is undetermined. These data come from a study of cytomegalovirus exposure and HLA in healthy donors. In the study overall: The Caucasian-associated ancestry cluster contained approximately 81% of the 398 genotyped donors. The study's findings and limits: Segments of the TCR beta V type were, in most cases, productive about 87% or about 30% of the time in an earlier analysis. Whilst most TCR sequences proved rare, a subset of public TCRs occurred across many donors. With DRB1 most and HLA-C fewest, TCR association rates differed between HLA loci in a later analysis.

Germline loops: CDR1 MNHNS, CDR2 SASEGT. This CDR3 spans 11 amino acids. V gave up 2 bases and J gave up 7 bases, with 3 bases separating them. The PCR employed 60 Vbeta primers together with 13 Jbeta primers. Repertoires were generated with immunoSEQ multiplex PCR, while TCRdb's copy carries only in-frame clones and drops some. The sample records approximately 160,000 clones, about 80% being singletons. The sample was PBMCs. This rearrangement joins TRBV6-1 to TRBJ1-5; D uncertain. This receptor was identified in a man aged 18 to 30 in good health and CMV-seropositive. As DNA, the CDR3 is TGTGCCAGCAGTGAAAGCCAGCCCCAGCATTTT. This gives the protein CASSESQPQHF.